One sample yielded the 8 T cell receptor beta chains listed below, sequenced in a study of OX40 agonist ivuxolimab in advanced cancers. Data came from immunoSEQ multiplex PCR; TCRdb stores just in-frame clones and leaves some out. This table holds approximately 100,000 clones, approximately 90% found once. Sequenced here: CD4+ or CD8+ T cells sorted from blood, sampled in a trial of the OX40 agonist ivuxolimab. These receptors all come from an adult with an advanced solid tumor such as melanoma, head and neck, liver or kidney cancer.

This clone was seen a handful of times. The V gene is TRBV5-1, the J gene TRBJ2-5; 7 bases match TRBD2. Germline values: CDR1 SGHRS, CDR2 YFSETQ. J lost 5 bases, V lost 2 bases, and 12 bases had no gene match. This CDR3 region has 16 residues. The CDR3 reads CASSLASGQRPETQYF. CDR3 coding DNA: TGCGCCAGCAGCTTAGCTAGCGGCCAAAGGCCTGAGACCCAGTACTTC.

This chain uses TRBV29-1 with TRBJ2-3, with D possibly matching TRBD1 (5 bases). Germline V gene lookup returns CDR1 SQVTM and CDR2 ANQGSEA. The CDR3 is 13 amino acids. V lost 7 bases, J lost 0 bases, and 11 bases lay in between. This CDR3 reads CSATDPSTDTQYF. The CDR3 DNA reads TGCAGCGCGACAGATCCTAGCACAGATACGCAGTATTTT.

CDR3 coding DNA: TGTGCCACCCAGATGACAACATACGAGCAGTACTTC. Translation gives CATQMTTYEQYF. The V call is TRBV28, the J call TRBJ2-7, with D unclear. The length of the CDR3 is 12 residues. Trimming removed 10 bases from V and 4 bases from J, with 14 bases in between. CDR1 and CDR2 from the germline V gene are MDHEN and SYDVKM. Complete variable domain (other parts from reference TRBV28 and TRBJ2-7): DVKVTQSSRYLVKRTGEKVFLECVQDMDHENMFWYRQDPGLGLRLIYFSYDVKMKEKGDIPEGYSVSREKKERFSLILESASTNQTSMYLCATQMTTYEQYFGPGTRLTVT.

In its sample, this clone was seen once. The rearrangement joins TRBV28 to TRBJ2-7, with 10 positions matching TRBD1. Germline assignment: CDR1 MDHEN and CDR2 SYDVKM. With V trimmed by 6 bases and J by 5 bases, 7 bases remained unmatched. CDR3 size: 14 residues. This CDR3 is CASRGGTGEHEQYF. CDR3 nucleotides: TGTGCCAGCAGGGGGGGGACAGGGGAACACGAGCAGTACTTC.

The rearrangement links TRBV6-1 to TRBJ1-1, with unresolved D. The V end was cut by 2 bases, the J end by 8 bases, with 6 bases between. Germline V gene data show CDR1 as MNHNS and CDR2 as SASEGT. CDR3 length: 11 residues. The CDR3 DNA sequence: TGTGCCAGCAGTGAAATCGGGGAAGCTTTCTTT. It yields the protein CASSEIGEAFF.

The CDR3 here is CASSEGGSSDTQYF. The CDR3 DNA reads as TGCGCCAGCAGTGAGGGCGGGAGCTCAGATACGCAGTATTTT. The rearrangement uses TRBV10-1 and TRBJ2-3, with 7 bases fitting TRBD2. The CDR3 runs to 14 residues. Germline loops: CDR1 WNHNN, CDR2 SYGVQD (reference sequence). The J segment lost 4 bases and the V segment lost 2 bases, leaving 3 bases of the junction unmatched.

The chain's CDR3 is CASSSDLTINYGYTF. CDR3 bases: TGTGCCAGCAGTTCTGACTTAACTATTAACTATGGCTACACCTTC. This rearrangement joins TRBV6-5 to TRBJ1-2; D not certain. Germline V gene sequence: CDR1 MNHEY, CDR2 SVGAGI. The CDR3 has 15 residues. Deletions cut 4 bases from V and 1 base from J, with 13 bases between.

CDR3 sequence (DNA): TGTGCCAGCAGTTCTGGGACTAGCGGGACCACCTACGAGCAGTACTTC. It specifies CASSSGTSGTTYEQYF. The V call is TRBV28, the J call TRBJ2-5, with 13 bases fitting TRBD2. The J call could be wrong; TRBJ2-7 is a better fit for the DNA end. Germline-derived CDR1 and CDR2 are MDHEN and SYDVKM. The CDR3 length is 16 residues.